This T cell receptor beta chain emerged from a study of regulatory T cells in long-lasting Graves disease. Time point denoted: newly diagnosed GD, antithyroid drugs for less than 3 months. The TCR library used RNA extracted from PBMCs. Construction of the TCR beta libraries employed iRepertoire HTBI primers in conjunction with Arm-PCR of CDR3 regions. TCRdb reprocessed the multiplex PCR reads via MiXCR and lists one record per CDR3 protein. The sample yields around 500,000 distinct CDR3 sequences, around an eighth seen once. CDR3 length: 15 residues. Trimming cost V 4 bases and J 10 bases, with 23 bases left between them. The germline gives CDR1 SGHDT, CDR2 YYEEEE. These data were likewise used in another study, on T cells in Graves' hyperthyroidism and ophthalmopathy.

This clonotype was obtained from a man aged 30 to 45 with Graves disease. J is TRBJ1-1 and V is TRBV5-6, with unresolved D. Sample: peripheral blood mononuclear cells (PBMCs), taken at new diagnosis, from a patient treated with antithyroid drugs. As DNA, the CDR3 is TGTGCCAGCAGCGGGCGTGGGAGTTTGGGGATCGGAGCTTTCTTT. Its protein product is CASSGRGSLGIGAFF.